This TCR beta chain is from a study of blood T cell repertoires in COVID-19. About the research overall: Acute-phase and convalescent COVID-19 samples originated in the United States, Italy and Spain.

CDR1 GTSNPN and CDR2 SVGIG come from the germline V gene (reference sequence). V was cut by 0 bases and J by 4 bases, with 7 bases left in between. The CDR3 has 13 amino acids. Original processing methods: Researchers report that nucleated cell counts were estimated from reference gene primer amplification. Clones were sequenced by immunoSEQ multiplex PCR, and TCRdb holds only the in-frame ones, with some missing. For V, J and clone size, that table is used; D and trimming come from the DNA. The table records some 21,000 clones, roughly 75% of them present only once. This chain joins TRBV30 and TRBJ1-5; unclear D gene. The TCR originated in a human donor in a cohort sampled during active or convalescent COVID-19. Material for sequencing was peripheral blood. CDR3 sequence reads: CAWSVRGNQPQHF. CDR3 coding DNA: TGTGCCTGGAGTGTACGCGGGAATCAGCCCCAGCATTTT.